This T cell receptor beta chain was recovered during a study of PD-1 blockade in classical Hodgkin lymphoma. Study outcomes and limitations: In newly diagnosed patients, baseline TCR diversity was reportedly below that of healthy donors. No one has yet defined what causes the repertoire differences, which may be disease activity or prior therapy.

Clones were read by immunoSEQ multiplex PCR, and TCRdb kept only the in-frame ones, dropping some. In the table there are about 47,000 clones, approximately 91% of which are singletons. Germline V gives CDR1 SNHLY, CDR2 FYNNEI. The CDR3 contains 15 residues. Trimming shortened V by 7 bases and J by 3 bases, and 17 bases separated the two germline ends. Noted time point: newly diagnosed, previously untreated cHL patient sample. Untreated, newly diagnosed classical Hodgkin lymphoma PBMCs served for comparison. The count of this clone is one. As yet, its antigen is unknown. The TCR comes from a human donor with classical Hodgkin lymphoma. The source material was peripheral blood mononuclear cells (PBMCs). The chain joins TRBV2 to TRBJ2-3; weak D call: TRBD2 (6 bases). CDR3 protein: CASKEGVGRTDTQYF. The CDR3 nucleotides read TGTGCCAGCAAGGAGGGAGTGGGGCGAACAGATACGCAGTATTTT.